A selection of T cell receptor beta chains follows, all from one sample in a study of cytomegalovirus exposure and HLA in healthy donors. TCRdb keeps only in-frame clones here, not all; method: immunoSEQ multiplex PCR. The data show about 110,000 clones, 76% seen once. Sequenced input: PBMCs. The receptor source for this set is a man aged 25-40 years in good health and CMV-seropositive. CDR3s include the opening cysteine and the closing phenylalanine or tryptophan. The D gene is left open where the match is weak. A row's size may be missing; if present it is once, few, many or a size class.

CDR3 DNA	CDR3 protein	D gene	clone size	V gene	J gene
TGTGCCAGCAGGGCAGGGGGCGGCAATCAGCCCCAGCATTTT	CASRAGGGNQPQHF	TRBD1	NA	TRBV28	TRBJ1-5
TGCGCCAGCAGCCAGGGGCCGCGACAGGGCTCCTACGAGCAGTACTTC	CASSQGPRQGSYEQYF	TRBD1	NA	TRBV4-1	TRBJ2-7
TGCGCCAGCAGCGTCTGGAGTTTGGGCACTGAAGCTTTCTTT	CASSVWSLGTEAFF	NA	NA	TRBV5-1	TRBJ1-1
TGTGCCAGCAGTTACTCGATCAGGAACACTGAAGCTTTCTTT	CASSYSIRNTEAFF	NA	NA	TRBV6-6	TRBJ1-1
TGTGCCAGCAGTCGGACAGGGCCCTTGTACGGCTACACCTTC	CASSRTGPLYGYTF	TRBD1	NA	TRBV6-1	TRBJ1-2
TGTGCCAGCAGCGTAGAGGGCGGGGGCCAAGGCTACACCTTC	CASSVEGGGQGYTF	NA	NA	TRBV9	TRBJ1-2
TGCGCCAGCAGCCAGTATATCAGGGGGCTGGGCGAGCAGTACTTC	CASSQYIRGLGEQYF	TRBD1	NA	TRBV4-3	TRBJ2-7
TGTGCCACCAGCAAAAGACAGGGGTGGGAGACTGAAGCTTTCTTT	CATSKRQGWETEAFF	TRBD1	NA	TRBV15	TRBJ1-1
TGTGCCAGCAGCTTCCCGACAGTCACCCCCGGCTACACCTTC	CASSFPTVTPGYTF	NA	NA	TRBV7-2	TRBJ1-2
TGTGCCAGCAGTTACTCTCGGGGGAACACTGAAGCTTTCTTT	CASSYSRGNTEAFF	NA	NA	TRBV6-5	TRBJ1-1
TGTGCCAGCAGCCCTAGCGCCGGGACGGTCTATGGCTACACCTTC	CASSPSAGTVYGYTF	NA	once	TRBV7-9	TRBJ1-2
TGCGCCAGCAGCCGCGGAGAGGGGGCAGGGAAAACTCAGCCCCAGCATTTT	CASSRGEGAGKTQPQHF	TRBD1	NA	TRBV4-1	TRBJ1-5
TGTGCCTGGAGTAGCCAAGGAGGGTGGAACAATCAGCCCCAGCATTTT	CAWSSQGGWNNQPQHF	NA	NA	TRBV30	TRBJ1-5
TGTGCCAGCAGTTTGGGTTACAGCACTGAAGCTTTCTTT	CASSLGYSTEAFF	NA	few	TRBV5-6	TRBJ1-1
TGTGCCAGCATCCCGGGGTCTAGCGGGGGTGACATTCAGTACTTC	CASIPGSSGGDIQYF	TRBD2	NA	TRBV28	TRBJ2-4
TGCGCCAGCAGCGGAACAGGGGGTAGGAGAGAGACCCAGTACTTC	CASSGTGGRRETQYF	TRBD1	few	TRBV5-1	TRBJ2-5
TGTGCCAGCAGTCCAAACAGGGACTCCTATAATTCACCCCTCCACTTT	CASSPNRDSYNSPLHF	NA	few	TRBV27	TRBJ1-6
TGTGCCAGCAGTTACTCAGTCAGCGGGACCCCCGAGACCCAGTACTTC	CASSYSVSGTPETQYF	TRBD2	few	TRBV6-6	TRBJ2-5
TGCGCCAGCAGCCAGGGACTAGCGGGGGGTGGCGGGGAGCTGTTTTTT	CASSQGLAGGGGELFF	TRBD2	NA	TRBV4-1	TRBJ2-2
TGCGCCAGCAGCCCCGGGGGAGGGACTCAGCCCCAGCATTTT	CASSPGGGTQPQHF	NA	NA	TRBV4-3	TRBJ1-5
TGTGCCTGGACCGTGGGAGGCGGGATCACTGAAGCTTTCTTT	CAWTVGGGITEAFF	NA	NA	TRBV30	TRBJ1-1
TGCAGCGCGTCACAGGGGGGAAGCAATCAGCCCCAGCATTTT	CSASQGGSNQPQHF	TRBD1	NA	TRBV29-1	TRBJ1-5
TGTGCCAGCAGTTCCCACCGGGAGAATGAGCAGTTCTTC	CASSSHRENEQFF	NA	NA	TRBV27	TRBJ2-1
TGTGCCAGCACTTTAACAGGGCCTCAGCCCCAGCATTTT	CASTLTGPQPQHF	NA	NA	TRBV2	TRBJ1-5
TGTGCCAGCAGTTTATGGCAGGGGGCGTTTGAAAAACTGTTTTTT	CASSLWQGAFEKLFF	TRBD1	few	TRBV28	TRBJ1-4
TGTGCCAGTCAGACGGGACAGGTGAACACTGAAGCTTTCTTT	CASQTGQVNTEAFF	TRBD1	NA	TRBV19	TRBJ1-1
TGTGCCAGCAGCAGGGGACAGGGGGATCCCCAGCATTTT	CASSRGQGDPQHF	TRBD1	NA	TRBV5-6	TRBJ1-5
TGTGCCAGTAGTATAGGGGGGCTGGAAGGCCGGACTGAACGGCCCCAGCATTTT	CASSIGGLEGRTERPQHF	NA	few	TRBV19	TRBJ1-5